The text below deals with one T cell receptor (beta chain). Trimming left V 7 bases short and J 5 bases short, with 20 bases between. Germline V gives CDR1 SNHLY, CDR2 FYNNEI. The CDR3 runs to 15 residues. This sample was taken from a study of T cell changes during pregnancy in multiple sclerosis. Assay: immunoSEQ multiplex PCR; the TCRdb copy retains only in-frame clones and omits some. This table holds some 38,000 clones, approximately 90% found once. Sequencing used CD4+ T cells from peripheral blood mononuclear cells, obtained in the second trimester of pregnancy. The sequence came from a female donor in good health, enrolled as a control in a pregnancy study. V usage is TRBV2 and J usage is TRBJ1-2; perhaps TRBD1 as D (6 bases). The CDR3 bases are TGTGCCAGCAAGAGGGGCGCGGACAGCTTATATGGCTACACCTTC. Residues: CASKRGADSLYGYTF.